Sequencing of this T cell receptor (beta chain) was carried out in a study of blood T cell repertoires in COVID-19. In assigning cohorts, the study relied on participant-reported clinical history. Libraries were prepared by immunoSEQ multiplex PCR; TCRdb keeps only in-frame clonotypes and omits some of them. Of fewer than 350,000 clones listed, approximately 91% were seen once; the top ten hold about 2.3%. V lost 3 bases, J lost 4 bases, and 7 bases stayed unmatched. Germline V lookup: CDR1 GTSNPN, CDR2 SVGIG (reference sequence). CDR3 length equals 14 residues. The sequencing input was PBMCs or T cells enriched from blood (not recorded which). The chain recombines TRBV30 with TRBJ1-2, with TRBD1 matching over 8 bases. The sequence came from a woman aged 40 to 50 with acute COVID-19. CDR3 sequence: CAWSHTGGAYGYTF. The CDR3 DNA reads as TGTGCCTGGAGCCACACAGGGGGGGCCTATGGCTACACCTTC.